This T cell receptor (beta chain) was sequenced during a study of technical replicates of blood from a handful of donors. This clone was seen only a few times. Sequenced by immunoSEQ multiplex PCR; TCRdb stores in-frame clones only, minus some. The sample yields 95,000 or so clones, about 95% seen once. J was trimmed by 3 bases and V by 5 bases; bases with no gene match: 6. The CDR3 covers 14 residues. CDR1 SGHTA and CDR2 FQGTGA come from the germline V gene. This clonotype originated in a human donor in good health. J is TRBJ1-1 and V is TRBV7-3, with 7 bases matching TRBD1. The sample was T cells isolated from PBMCs. The CDR3 loop is CASSAQGSYTEAFF. CDR3 coding DNA: TGTGCCAGCAGCGCACAGGGGTCGTACACTGAAGCTTTCTTT.